The source of this TCR beta chain is a study of blood T cell repertoires in COVID-19. As for the study in general: Italy, Spain and the United States were the sources of the convalescent and acute COVID-19 samples. PBMCs, B-cell-depleted T cells, or T cells provided the cDNA or gDNA that made up the material.

The authors' processing: Cell counts per sample came from amplifying reference gene primers. Produced via immunoSEQ multiplex PCR; TCRdb's table is partial and in-frame only. V, J and clone size are taken as reported in that table, and D and trimming were inferred from the DNA itself. Here the sample spans about 44,000 clones, nearly 90% being singletons. The CDR3 runs to 17 residues. The V gene end was trimmed by 6 bases and the J gene end by 7 bases; junction bases not matched to a gene: 20. Germline CDR1 is SGHAT and CDR2 is FQNNGV. Sequencing was done on a sample of peripheral blood. The chain joins TRBV11-2 to TRBJ2-7, with TRBD2 matching over 8 bases. This clonotype originated in a man between 70 and 80 years old with active COVID-19. The CDR3 loop is CASSSTRVGGAPMEQYF. The CDR3 DNA reads as TGTGCCAGCAGTTCAACTCGGGTCGGGGGGGCCCCTATGGAGCAGTACTTC.